Included here is one T cell receptor (beta chain) sequence, with context. These data are taken from a study of blood T cell repertoires in COVID-19. Study information: Specimens from acute and convalescent COVID-19 originated in the United States, Italy and Spain. Sources were T cells, B-cell-depleted T cells, or PBMCs; the material itself was cDNA or gDNA.

Per the original methods: For nucleated cells, counts were estimated from reference gene primer amplification. Only in-frame clones appear in the TCRdb table, and some are missing; sequencing was by immunoSEQ multiplex PCR. V, J and clone size derive from that table, while D and trimming were established from the DNA sequence. The sample contains about 210,000 clones, 82% of which appear only once. Trimming took 5 bases from V and 2 from J; bases not matched to a gene: 15. This CDR3 spans 18 amino acids. The germline V gene encodes CDR1 LNHNV and CDR2 YYDKDF (reference sequence). The rearrangement links TRBV15 to TRBJ1-3, with 7 bases matching TRBD1. Source material: peripheral blood. This TCR derives from a woman aged 40 to 50 with acute or convalescent COVID-19. DNA of the CDR3: TGTGCCACCAGCCCGCGGTGGTCGACAGGGCTTGCTGGAAACACCATATATTTT. It specifies CATSPRWSTGLAGNTIYF.